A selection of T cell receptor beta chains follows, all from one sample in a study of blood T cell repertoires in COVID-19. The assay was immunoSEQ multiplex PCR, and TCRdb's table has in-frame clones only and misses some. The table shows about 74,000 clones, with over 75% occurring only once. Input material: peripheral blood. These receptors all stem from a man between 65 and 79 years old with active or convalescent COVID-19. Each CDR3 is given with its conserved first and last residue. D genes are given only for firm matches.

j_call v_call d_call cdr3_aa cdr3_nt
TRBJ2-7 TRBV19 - CASSRTQGSYEQYF TGTGCCAGTAGTAGGACACAGGGCTCCTACGAGCAGTACTTC
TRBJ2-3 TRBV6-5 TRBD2 CASSSSGSQDTQYF TGTGCCAGCAGCTCTAGCGGGAGTCAAGATACGCAGTATTTT
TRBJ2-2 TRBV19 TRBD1 CASSMDRGNTGELFF TGTGCCAGTAGTATGGACAGGGGCAACACCGGGGAGCTGTTTTTT
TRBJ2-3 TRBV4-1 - CARRTHPTTDTQYF TGCGCCAGGAGAACGCACCCAACCACAGATACGCAGTATTTT
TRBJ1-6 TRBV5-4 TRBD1 CASSLGGQGFSPLHF TGTGCCAGCAGCTTGGGAGGACAGGGGTTCTCACCCCTCCACTTT
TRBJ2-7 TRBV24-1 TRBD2 CATSDPAGGNNEQYF TGTGCCACCAGTGATCCAGCGGGAGGTAACAACGAGCAGTACTTC
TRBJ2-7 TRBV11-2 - CASSLGQGSGYEQYF TGTGCCAGCAGCTTAGGGCAGGGGTCTGGGTACGAGCAGTACTTC
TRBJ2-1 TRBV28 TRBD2 CASTLAGRWEQFF TGTGCCAGCACATTAGCGGGAAGATGGGAGCAGTTCTTC
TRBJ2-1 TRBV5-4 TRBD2 CASSLGLARDEQFF TGTGCCAGCAGCTTGGGACTAGCGCGGGATGAGCAGTTCTTC
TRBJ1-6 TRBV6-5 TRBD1 CASSYTGTGDSPLHF TGTGCCAGCAGTTATACCGGGACAGGGGATTCACCCCTCCACTTT
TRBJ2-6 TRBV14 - CASSQGGPGANVLTF TGTGCCAGCAGCCAAGGGGGGCCTGGGGCCAACGTCCTGACTTTC
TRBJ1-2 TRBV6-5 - CASSPTSDIYYGYTF TGTGCCAGCAGTCCTACCTCAGACATCTACTATGGCTACACCTTC